Listed here are 10 T cell receptor beta chains from one sample, sequenced in a study of blood T cell repertoires in COVID-19. The protocol was immunoSEQ multiplex PCR, while the TCRdb copy is restricted to in-frame clones and leaves out a portion. The sample holds 90,000 to 110,000 clones, around four fifths seen once. The sequenced sample consisted of peripheral blood. All receptors derive from a woman aged 55-75 years with acute or convalescent COVID-19.

This chain uses TRBV10-3 with TRBJ2-7; 9 bases align to TRBD1. J was trimmed by 1 base and V by 0 bases; bases with no gene match: 4. CDR3 length: 16 amino acids. Germline CDR1 and CDR2: ENHRY and SYGVKD. The CDR3 DNA sequence: TGTGCCATCAGTGAGTCGCTAGGGACAGGGTCCTACGAGCAGTACTTC. Amino acids: CAISESLGTGSYEQYF.

The J gene is TRBJ2-2, the V gene TRBV2; maybe TRBD1 (6 bases). The CDR3 is 16 residues long. The V gene's germline CDR1 is SNHLY and CDR2 FYNNEI. The V end lost 5 bases, the J end lost 4 bases, and 17 bases lay between the germline ends. The CDR3 loop is CASSPLGALSTGELFF. The CDR3, as DNA: TGTGCCAGCAGTCCCCTGGGGGCTCTATCCACCGGGGAGCTGTTTTTT.

In this sample, this clone turned up once. The chain combines TRBV13 with TRBJ2-1, with a tentative D call TRBD2 (6 bases). The CDR3 sequence is 16 residues long. CDR1 is PRHDT, CDR2 FYEKMQ, per germline (reference sequence). V lost 4 bases, J lost 0 bases, and 13 bases lay in between. The CDR3, as DNA: TGTGCCAGCAGCTGGGAACTGGGAGGCTCCTACAATGAGCAGTTCTTC. Amino acid sequence: CASSWELGGSYNEQFF.

V gene TRBV6-5 combines with J gene TRBJ2-3; unclear D gene. Germline V gene data show CDR1 as MNHEY and CDR2 as SVGAGI. V gave up 4 bases and J gave up 7 bases, with 3 bases separating them. The CDR3 runs to 10 residues. The CDR3 here is CASSLNTQYF. The CDR3 DNA reads as TGTGCCAGCAGTTTAAATACGCAGTATTTT.

CDR3 sequence reads: CASSSPGQGAHEQFF. Written as DNA, the CDR3 is TGCGCCAGCAGCTCTCCGGGACAGGGGGCTCATGAGCAGTTCTTC. The chain carries TRBV5-1 and TRBJ2-1; 12 positions agree with TRBD1. The CDR3 totals 15 residues. The ends lost 3 bases at V and 8 bases at J; junction bases unmatched: 6. Looked up from germline, CDR1 is SGHRS and CDR2 is YFSETQ. The entire variable domain, with the rest obtained from reference TRBV5-1 and TRBJ2-1, is as follows: KAGVTQTPRYLIKTRGQQVTLSCSPISGHRSVSWYQQTPGQGLQFLFEYFSETQRNKGNFPGRFSGRQFSNSRSEMNVSTLELGDSALYLCASSSPGQGAHEQFFGPGTRLTVL.

This chain links TRBV4-1 with TRBJ2-3, with 7 nucleotides matching TRBD2. In germline, CDR1 is MGHRA, CDR2 YSYEKL. With 0 bases clipped from V and 6 bases from J, the junction kept 9 bases outside the gene matches. This CDR3 spans 16 amino acids. CDR3 sequence (DNA): TGCGCCAGCAGCCAAGAGCGTCGGGGGGATGGGGATACGCAGTATTTT. This encodes CASSQERRGDGDTQYF.

The rearrangement links TRBV18 to TRBJ1-2, with D unresolved. The CDR3 runs to 15 residues. Trimming cost V 5 bases and J 3 bases, with 16 bases left between them. CDR1 is KGHSH and CDR2 is LQKENI in the germline V gene. The CDR3 region has the DNA TGTGCCAGCTCATCCAGAGGACTCGGTGACTATGGCTACACCTTC. This sequence encodes CASSSRGLGDYGYTF.

This rearrangement joins TRBV6-5 to TRBJ2-7; 8 bases are a match to TRBD1. The germline gives CDR1 MNHEY, CDR2 SVGAGI. The length of the CDR3 is 14 residues. Trimming took 10 bases from V and 3 from J; bases not matched to a gene: 11. DNA of the CDR3: TGTGCCACCGTGGACAGGGCCAAAGACTACGAGCAGTACTTC. It yields the protein CATVDRAKDYEQYF.

This rearrangement joins TRBV11-3 to TRBJ2-3, with TRBD2 as a possible D gene (6 bases). V lost 0 bases and J 3 bases, leaving 7 bases between the germline ends. CDR3 length: 14 amino acids. Germline V gene lookup returns CDR1 SGHNT and CDR2 YENEEA. CDR3 in amino acids: CASSLEGRTDTQYF. DNA for the CDR3: TGTGCCAGCAGCTTAGAAGGGAGGACAGATACGCAGTATTTT.

There are a few counts of this clone. The chain carries TRBV28 and TRBJ1-2; perhaps TRBD1 as D (6 bases). The CDR3 extends over 13 amino acids. V was pared by 8 bases and J by 8 bases, with 18 bases between. Looked up from germline, CDR1 is MDHEN and CDR2 is SYDVKM. CDR3: CASRWGGGGGYTF. Here the CDR3 DNA reads TGTGCCAGCCGTTGGGGAGGGGGAGGAGGCTACACCTTC.